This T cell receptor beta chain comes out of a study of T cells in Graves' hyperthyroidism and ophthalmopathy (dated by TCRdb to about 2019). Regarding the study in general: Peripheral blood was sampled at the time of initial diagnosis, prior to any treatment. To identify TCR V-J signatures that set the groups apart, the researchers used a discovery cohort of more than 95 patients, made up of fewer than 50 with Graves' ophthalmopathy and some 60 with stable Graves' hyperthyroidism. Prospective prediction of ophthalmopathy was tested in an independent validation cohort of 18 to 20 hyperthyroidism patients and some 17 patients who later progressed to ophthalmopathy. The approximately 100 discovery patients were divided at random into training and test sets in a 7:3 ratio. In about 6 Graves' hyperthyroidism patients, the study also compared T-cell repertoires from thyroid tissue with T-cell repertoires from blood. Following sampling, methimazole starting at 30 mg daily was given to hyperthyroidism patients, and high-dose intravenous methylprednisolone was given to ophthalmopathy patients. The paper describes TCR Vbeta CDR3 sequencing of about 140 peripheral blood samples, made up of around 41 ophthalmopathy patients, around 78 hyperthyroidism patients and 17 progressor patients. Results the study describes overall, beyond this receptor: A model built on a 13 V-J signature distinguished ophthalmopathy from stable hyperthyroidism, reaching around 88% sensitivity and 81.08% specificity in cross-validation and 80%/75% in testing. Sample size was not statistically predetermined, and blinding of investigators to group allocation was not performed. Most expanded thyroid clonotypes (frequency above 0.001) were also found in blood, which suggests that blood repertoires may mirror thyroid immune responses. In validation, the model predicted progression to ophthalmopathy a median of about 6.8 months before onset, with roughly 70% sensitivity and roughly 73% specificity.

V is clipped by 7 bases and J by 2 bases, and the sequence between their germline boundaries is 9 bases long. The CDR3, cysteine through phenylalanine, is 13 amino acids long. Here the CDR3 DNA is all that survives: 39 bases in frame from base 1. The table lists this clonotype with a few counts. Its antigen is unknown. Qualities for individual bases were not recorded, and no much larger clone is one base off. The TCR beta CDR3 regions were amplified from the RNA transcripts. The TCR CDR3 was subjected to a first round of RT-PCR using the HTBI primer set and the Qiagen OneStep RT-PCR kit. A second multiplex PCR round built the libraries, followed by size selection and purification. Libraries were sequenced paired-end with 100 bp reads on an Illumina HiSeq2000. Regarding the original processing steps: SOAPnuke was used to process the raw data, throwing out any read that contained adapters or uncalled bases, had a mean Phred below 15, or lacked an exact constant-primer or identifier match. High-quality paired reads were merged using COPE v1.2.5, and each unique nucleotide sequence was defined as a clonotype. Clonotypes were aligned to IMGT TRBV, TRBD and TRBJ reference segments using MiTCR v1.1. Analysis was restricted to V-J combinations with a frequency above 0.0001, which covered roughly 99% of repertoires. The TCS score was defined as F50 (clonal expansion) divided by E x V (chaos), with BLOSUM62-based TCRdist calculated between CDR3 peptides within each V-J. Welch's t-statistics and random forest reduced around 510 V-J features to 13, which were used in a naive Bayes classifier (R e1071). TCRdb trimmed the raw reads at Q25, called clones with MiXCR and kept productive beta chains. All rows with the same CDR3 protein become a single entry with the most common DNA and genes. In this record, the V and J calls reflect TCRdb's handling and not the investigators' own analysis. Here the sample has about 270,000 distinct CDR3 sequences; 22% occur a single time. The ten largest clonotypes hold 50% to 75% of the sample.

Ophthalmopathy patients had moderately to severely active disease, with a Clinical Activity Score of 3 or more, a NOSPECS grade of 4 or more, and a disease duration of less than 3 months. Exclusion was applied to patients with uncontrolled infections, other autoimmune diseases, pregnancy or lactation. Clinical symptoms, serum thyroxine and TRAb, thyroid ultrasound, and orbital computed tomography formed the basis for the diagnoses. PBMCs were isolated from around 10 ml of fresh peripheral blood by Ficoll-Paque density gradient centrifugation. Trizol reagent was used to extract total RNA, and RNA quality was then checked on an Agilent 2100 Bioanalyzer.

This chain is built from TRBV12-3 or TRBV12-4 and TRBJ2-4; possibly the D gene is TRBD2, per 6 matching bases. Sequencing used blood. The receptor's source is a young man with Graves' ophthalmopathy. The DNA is TGTGCCAGCACCGGGACTTCCAAAAACATTCAGTACTTC. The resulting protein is CASTGTSKNIQYF.